This T cell receptor beta chain was captured by sequencing in a study of blood T cell repertoires in COVID-19. The CDR3 has 15 amino acids. Trimming stripped 1 base from V and 2 bases from J, with 12 bases between. Germline values: CDR1 SGHVS, CDR2 FNYEAQ. TCRdb's table, derived via immunoSEQ multiplex PCR, lists solely in-frame clones and lacks some. The table has 250,000 or so clones, roughly 80% seen once. The chain uses TRBV7-6 and TRBJ2-7, with unresolved D. This receptor was identified in a man older than 75 with acute or convalescent COVID-19. Input material: peripheral blood. The DNA of the CDR3 is TGTGCCAGCAGCTTAGGGGCGAGAACAGCCTACGAGCAGTACTTC. Translation gives CASSLGARTAYEQYF.